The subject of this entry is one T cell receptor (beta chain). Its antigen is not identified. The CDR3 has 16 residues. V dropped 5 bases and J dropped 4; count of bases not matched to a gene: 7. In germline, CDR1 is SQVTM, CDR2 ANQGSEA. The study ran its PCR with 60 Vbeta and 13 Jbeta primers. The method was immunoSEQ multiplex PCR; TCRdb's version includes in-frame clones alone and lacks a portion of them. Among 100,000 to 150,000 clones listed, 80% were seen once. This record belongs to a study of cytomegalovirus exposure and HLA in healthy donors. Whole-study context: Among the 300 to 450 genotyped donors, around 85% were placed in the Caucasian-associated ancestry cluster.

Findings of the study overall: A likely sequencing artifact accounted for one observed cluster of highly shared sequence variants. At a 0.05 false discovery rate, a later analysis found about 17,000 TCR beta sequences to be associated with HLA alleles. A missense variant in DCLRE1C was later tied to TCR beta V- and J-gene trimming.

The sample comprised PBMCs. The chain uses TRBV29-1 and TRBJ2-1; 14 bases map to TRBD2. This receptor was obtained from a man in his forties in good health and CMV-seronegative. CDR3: CSVRTSGGPTYNEQFF. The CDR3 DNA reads TGCAGCGTTCGGACTAGCGGGGGGCCTACTTACAATGAGCAGTTCTTC.